These T cell receptor beta chains were read from a single sample in a study of blood T cell repertoires in COVID-19. This table comes from immunoSEQ multiplex PCR, and its TCRdb copy is limited to in-frame clones, with some not included. The table lists about 230,000 clones, about 90% of them singletons, with 3.5% to 4.5% in the top ten. The material sequenced was PBMCs or T cells enriched from blood (not recorded which). The receptors were gathered from a woman younger than 45 with acute COVID-19. CDR3s include the opening cysteine and the closing phenylalanine or tryptophan. The order of the fields is V gene, J gene, D gene, clone size, CDR3 protein, CDR3 DNA. The D gene is left open where the match is weak. Clone size is not always given. Where it is, it says once, few, many or a class for expanded clones.

V gene: TRBV7-3
J gene: TRBJ2-1
D gene: TRBD1
clone size: NA
CDR3 protein: CASSRTGLNEQFF
CDR3 DNA: TGTGCCAGCAGCCGGACAGGTCTCAATGAGCAGTTCTTC

V gene: TRBV27
J gene: TRBJ2-1
D gene: NA
clone size: NA
CDR3 protein: CASSITPYNEQFF
CDR3 DNA: TGTGCCAGCAGTATCACACCCTACAATGAGCAGTTCTTC

V gene: TRBV3-1/TRBV3-2
J gene: TRBJ1-2
D gene: NA
clone size: NA
CDR3 protein: CASSQDWADDYGYTF
CDR3 DNA: TGTGCCAGCAGCCAAGATTGGGCAGATGACTATGGCTACACCTTC

V gene: TRBV7-2
J gene: TRBJ1-1
D gene: TRBD1
clone size: NA
CDR3 protein: CASSLAPDRAPTEAFF
CDR3 DNA: TGTGCCAGCAGCTTAGCGCCTGACAGGGCGCCCACTGAAGCTTTCTTT

V gene: TRBV20-1
J gene: TRBJ2-5
D gene: TRBD1
clone size: NA
CDR3 protein: CSASETGVETQYF
CDR3 DNA: TGCAGTGCTAGTGAAACAGGGGTTGAGACCCAGTACTTC

V gene: TRBV5-1
J gene: TRBJ1-2
D gene: NA
clone size: once
CDR3 protein: CASSLLGLNNYGYTF
CDR3 DNA: TGCGCCAGCAGCTTACTGGGACTTAATAACTATGGCTACACCTTC

V gene: TRBV4-1
J gene: TRBJ1-5
D gene: NA
clone size: NA
CDR3 protein: CASSRTLGGDQPQHF
CDR3 DNA: TGCGCCAGCAGCCGTACGCTAGGAGGGGATCAGCCCCAGCATTTT

V gene: TRBV18
J gene: TRBJ1-4
D gene: TRBD1
clone size: once
CDR3 protein: CASSPPGQGTSVEKLFF
CDR3 DNA: TGTGCCAGCTCACCCCCGGGACAGGGCACGTCTGTTGAAAAACTGTTTTTT

V gene: TRBV10-3
J gene: TRBJ2-2
D gene: TRBD2
clone size: NA
CDR3 protein: CAIRLPPGLSRLAGGQNTGELFF
CDR3 DNA: TGTGCCATCAGACTTCCACCGGGGCTCTCTCGGCTAGCGGGGGGGCAGAACACCGGGGAGCTGTTTTTT

V gene: TRBV5-1
J gene: TRBJ2-7
D gene: TRBD1
clone size: NA
CDR3 protein: CASSLTGGINYEQYF
CDR3 DNA: TGCGCCAGCAGCTTGACAGGGGGGATAAACTACGAGCAGTACTTC

V gene: TRBV7-8
J gene: TRBJ1-1
D gene: NA
clone size: NA
CDR3 protein: CASSLAGGGEAFF
CDR3 DNA: TGTGCCAGCAGCTTAGCCGGGGGGGGTGAAGCTTTCTTT

V gene: TRBV13
J gene: TRBJ2-7
D gene: NA
clone size: NA
CDR3 protein: CASSLGPLAGPYEQYF
CDR3 DNA: TGTGCCAGCAGCTTAGGACCGCTGGCGGGTCCCTACGAGCAGTACTTC

V gene: TRBV12-3/TRBV12-4
J gene: TRBJ2-7
D gene: TRBD1
clone size: NA
CDR3 protein: CASTDRESYEQYF
CDR3 DNA: TGTGCCAGCACGGACAGGGAGTCCTACGAGCAGTACTTC

V gene: TRBV18
J gene: TRBJ1-6
D gene: TRBD1
clone size: NA
CDR3 protein: CASSPEGAKASPLHF
CDR3 DNA: TGTGCCAGCTCACCCGAGGGGGCCAAGGCTTCACCCCTCCACTTT

V gene: TRBV5-1
J gene: TRBJ2-1
D gene: TRBD1
clone size: once
CDR3 protein: CASSLQQGAYNEQFF
CDR3 DNA: TGCGCCAGCAGCTTGCAACAGGGGGCCTACAATGAGCAGTTCTTC

V gene: TRBV30
J gene: TRBJ1-6
D gene: NA
clone size: NA
CDR3 protein: CAWSWGGARSYNSPLHF
CDR3 DNA: TGTGCCTGGAGTTGGGGAGGGGCGCGGTCCTATAATTCACCCCTCCACTTT